The source of this TCR beta chain is a study of PD-L1 blockade in urothelial cancer. Across the whole study: It was at 3 weeks (second dose) and 6 weeks after treatment start that blood was analyzed. General study findings and limits: Better survival was predicted when blood TCR clonality before treatment fell below the median.

Worth noting for this clone: The target antigen is unknown.

Specified time point: pretreatment peripheral blood. The CDR3 covers 15 residues. The V gene's germline CDR1 is LNHDA and CDR2 SQIVND (reference sequence). J was trimmed by 5 bases and V by 6 bases; bases with no gene match: 9. The repertoire was sequenced with immunoSEQ multiplex PCR; TCRdb's copy has only in-frame clones and lacks some. The table lists tens of thousands of clones, less than 90% of them singletons, with roughly 9% in the top ten. Here the sequenced sample was PBMCs, taken around atezolizumab (anti-PD-L1) treatment. The TCR was taken from a woman between 65 and 79 years old with urothelial cancer. The rearrangement uses TRBV19 and TRBJ1-5; TRBD1 agrees at 8 bases. The CDR3 DNA sequence: TGTGCCAGTAGCCGCGGACAGGGCGCGTATCAGCCCCAGCATTTT. Protein: CASSRGQGAYQPQHF. Based on the CDR3 plus reference TRBV19 and TRBJ1-5, the full variable domain is DGGITQSPKYLFRKEGQNVTLSCEQNLNHDAMYWYRQDPGQGLRLIYYSQIVNDFQKGDIAEGYSVSREKKESFPLTVTSAQKNPTAFYLCASSRGQGAYQPQHFGDGTRLSIL.